The 31 T cell receptor beta chains reported below all come from one sample, sequenced in a study of siplizumab effects on memory and regulatory T cells. The protocol was immunoSEQ multiplex PCR, while the TCRdb copy is restricted to in-frame clones and leaves out a portion. The data show approximately 92,000 clones, around 94% seen once. Sequencing was carried out using non-Treg CD4+ T cells sorted from blood. The receptors come from a human donor in good health.

The chain uses TRBV27 and TRBJ1-2, with a tentative D call TRBD1 (5 bases). CDR1 is MNHEY, CDR2 SMNVEV, per germline (reference sequence). The CDR3 length is 14 residues. V lost 8 bases to trimming and J lost 4 bases, with 17 bases between them. CDR3 in amino acids: CASWGEGSTYGYTF. For the CDR3, the DNA is TGTGCCAGCTGGGGAGAGGGGTCGACCTATGGCTACACCTTC.

The chain recombines TRBV4-2 with TRBJ1-2; 8 nucleotides align to TRBD1. This CDR3 is 15 amino acids long. Trimming took 2 bases from V and 7 from J; bases not matched to a gene: 9. Germline assignment: CDR1 LGHNA and CDR2 YNFKEQ. CDR3 nucleotides: TGTGCCAGCAGCCAAAACAGGGGGTCGACATCTGGCTACACCTTC. This sequence encodes CASSQNRGSTSGYTF.

The chain recombines TRBV12-5 with TRBJ1-2; a weak D match, TRBD1 (5 bases). Germline loops: CDR1 LGHNT, CDR2 FRNRAP. The CDR3 has 13 residues. V was cut by 5 bases and J by 2 bases, with 9 bases left in between. CDR3: CASGPRDNYGYTF. Here the CDR3 DNA reads TGTGCTAGTGGTCCCAGGGACAACTATGGCTACACCTTC.

The chain has TRBV5-1 and TRBJ1-2, with no clear D. The V end was cut by 4 bases, the J end by 4 bases, with 8 bases between. CDR1 is SGHRS and CDR2 is YFSETQ in the germline V gene. The CDR3 runs 12 residues. The DNA for the CDR3 is TGCGCCAGCAGCGGGGAGTTCTATGGCTACACCTTC. Amino acid sequence: CASSGEFYGYTF.

J is TRBJ2-7 and V is TRBV6-1; the match to TRBD2 covers 7 bases. Trimming cost V 3 bases and J 2 bases; bases outside gene matches: 4. Germline V lookup: CDR1 MNHNS, CDR2 SASEGT. CDR3 length: 14 amino acids. The CDR3 loop is CASSDSGDTYEQYF. CDR3 bases: TGTGCCAGCAGTGACAGCGGGGATACCTACGAGCAGTACTTC.

The rearrangement links TRBV5-6 to TRBJ1-1; D gene ambiguous. V was trimmed by 3 bases and J by 6 bases, leaving 18 bases between them. CDR1 and CDR2 from the germline V gene are SGHDT and YYEEEE. This CDR3 comprises 15 residues. CDR3 sequence (DNA): TGTGCCAGCAGCTACACGGGGTGGGCGATCCCTGAAGCTTTCTTT. It specifies CASSYTGWAIPEAFF.

In this sample, this clone turned up once. The V call is TRBV28, the J call TRBJ1-1; D is uncertain. The V gene's germline CDR1 is MDHEN and CDR2 SYDVKM. This CDR3 contains 13 residues. Trimming cost V 8 bases and J 0 bases, with 10 bases left between them. The CDR3 bases are TGTGCCAGCCGGACCCAGCTGAACACTGAAGCTTTCTTT. Translation: CASRTQLNTEAFF. Looking up the rest from reference TRBV28 and TRBJ1-1 gives the full variable domain: DVKVTQSSRYLVKRTGEKVFLECVQDMDHENMFWYRQDPGLGLRLIYFSYDVKMKEKGDIPEGYSVSREKKERFSLILESASTNQTSMYLCASRTQLNTEAFFGQGTRLTVV.

This chain joins TRBV7-3 and TRBJ2-2; D is ambiguous. Germline V gene lookup returns CDR1 SGHTA and CDR2 FQGTGA. The CDR3 loop spans 13 amino acids. Trimming cost V 5 bases and J 4 bases, with 8 bases left between them. In DNA, the CDR3 is TGTGCCAGCAGCCCTGAGGTCACCGGGGAGCTGTTTTTT. Its translation: CASSPEVTGELFF.

This sequence joins TRBV10-3 and TRBJ2-1, with a weak D call TRBD2 (5 bases). The CDR3 is 13 amino acids. The ends were cut back, 7 bases at V and 7 bases at J, with 14 bases in the middle. Germline V lookup: CDR1 ENHRY, CDR2 SYGVKD. Here the CDR3 DNA reads TGTGCCATCAAACCAAGTAGGAGGAATGAGCAGTTCTTC. This gives the protein CAIKPSRRNEQFF.

The chain recombines TRBV7-9 with TRBJ1-1; weak D call: TRBD1 (5 bases). This CDR3 contains 15 residues. Germline loops: CDR1 SEHNR, CDR2 FQNEAQ (reference sequence). Trimming removed 3 bases at V and 0 bases at J, with 11 bases between. This chain's CDR3 is CASSLRGAVNTEAFF. CDR3 nucleotide sequence: TGTGCCAGCAGCTTGAGGGGAGCAGTGAACACTGAAGCTTTCTTT. Full variable domain (outside the CDR3, taken from reference TRBV7-9 and TRBJ1-1): DTGVSQNPRHKITKRGQNVTFRCDPISEHNRLYWYRQTLGQGPEFLTYFQNEAQLEKSRLLSDRFSAERPKGSFSTLEIQRTEQGDSAMYLCASSLRGAVNTEAFFGQGTRLTVV.

This chain uses TRBV25-1 with TRBJ2-7; a possible D gene is TRBD2 (6 bases). Trimming cost V 5 bases and J 6 bases, with 17 bases left between them. The length of the CDR3 is 14 residues. Germline CDR1 is MGHDK and CDR2 is SYGVNS. The chain's CDR3 is CASSPHGTLSEQYF. CDR3 DNA: TGTGCCAGCAGTCCCCATGGGACTCTCTCCGAGCAGTACTTC.

This chain connects TRBV6-5 to TRBJ2-1; 10 bases map to TRBD2. J gave up 7 bases and V 6 bases, and 9 bases lay outside the gene matches. Germline V gene lookup returns CDR1 MNHEY and CDR2 SVGAGI. The CDR3 is 15 amino acids. DNA of the CDR3: TGTGCCAGCAGCACGGGACTAGCGACGGGGAATGAGCAGTTCTTC. As protein: CASSTGLATGNEQFF.

This chain uses TRBV2 with TRBJ1-6; 9 positions agree with TRBD1. J gave up 10 bases and V 5 bases, and 6 bases lay outside the gene matches. Per the germline V gene, CDR1 is SNHLY and CDR2 is FYNNEI. The CDR3 loop spans 14 amino acids. CDR3: CASSPRQGGSPLHF. The CDR3 DNA reads as TGTGCCAGCAGTCCACGACAGGGGGGATCACCCCTCCACTTT.

This chain joins TRBV19 and TRBJ2-7; 11 bases fit TRBD2. Germline assignment: CDR1 LNHDA and CDR2 SQIVND (reference sequence). CDR3 length equals 15 residues. The V gene end was trimmed by 6 bases and the J gene end by 3 bases; junction bases not matched to a gene: 7. CDR3 residues: CASSRTSGSLYEQYF. CDR3 sequence (DNA): TGTGCCAGTAGCCGAACTAGCGGGAGTCTCTACGAGCAGTACTTC.

The V gene is TRBV19, the J gene TRBJ2-7; 13 positions agree with TRBD2. The CDR3 is 20 amino acids. Losses at the gene ends were 3 bases for V and 2 bases for J; bases not matched to a gene: 16. The V gene's germline CDR1 is LNHDA and CDR2 SQIVND (reference sequence). The CDR3 here is CASSMRATGLAGERTYEQYF. CDR3 DNA sequence: TGTGCCAGTAGTATGAGGGCAACCGGACTAGCGGGAGAAAGGACCTACGAGCAGTACTTC. Together with reference TRBV19 and TRBJ2-7, the CDR3 gives the full variable domain: DGGITQSPKYLFRKEGQNVTLSCEQNLNHDAMYWYRQDPGQGLRLIYYSQIVNDFQKGDIAEGYSVSREKKESFPLTVTSAQKNPTAFYLCASSMRATGLAGERTYEQYFGPGTRLTVT.

The V gene is TRBV7-9, the J gene TRBJ2-3, with D hard to call. V lost 6 bases, J lost 3 bases, and 4 bases lay in between. There are 11 residues in the CDR3. The germline CDR1 and CDR2 sequences are SEHNR and FQNEAQ (reference sequence). Here the CDR3 reads CASRSTDTQYF. In nucleotides, the CDR3 is TGTGCCAGCAGGTCGACAGATACGCAGTATTTT.

The rearrangement joins TRBV28 to TRBJ1-2, with 9 nucleotides matching TRBD1. Germline-derived CDR1 and CDR2 are MDHEN and SYDVKM. The V segment lost 4 bases and the J segment 6 bases; nucleotides outside the gene matches: 27. The CDR3 is 21 amino acids. The CDR3: CASSSPRPSAPGQGGLDGYTF. The CDR3 nucleotides are TGTGCCAGCAGTTCCCCCCGACCATCGGCCCCGGGACAGGGAGGGCTGGATGGCTACACCTTC.

The CDR3 nucleotides are TGTGCCAGCAGCCAAGACTACAGGGTAGTTGGCTACACCTTC. It specifies CASSQDYRVVGYTF. The gene calls are TRBV14 and TRBJ1-2; maybe TRBD1 (6 bases). Germline lookup yields CDR1 SGHDN and CDR2 FVKESK. The CDR3 runs to 14 residues. The germline V and J ends were trimmed by 0 bases and 7 bases, with 12 bases remaining between them.

The V call is TRBV7-2, the J call TRBJ1-5, with 9 bases aligning to TRBD1. Germline CDR1 reads SGHTA; CDR2 reads FQGNSA. The V gene end was trimmed by 5 bases and the J gene end by 0 bases; junction bases not matched to a gene: 8. This CDR3 contains 17 residues. The DNA of the CDR3 is TGTGCCAGCAGCCTCCAGACAGGGGGTAATAGCAATCAGCCCCAGCATTTT. Its translation: CASSLQTGGNSNQPQHF.

The CDR3 DNA sequence: TGTGCCAGCTTAGCCTCCTACAATGAGCAGTTCTTC. Translation: CASLASYNEQFF. The chain recombines TRBV27 with TRBJ2-1; D gene unclear. The CDR3 extends over 12 amino acids. V lost 8 bases to trimming and J lost 0 bases, with 5 bases between them. Per germline, CDR1 MNHEY and CDR2 SMNVEV (reference sequence).

CDR3 sequence reads: CASSLRRERYGYTF. The DNA of the CDR3 is TGTGCCAGCAGTTTGAGAAGGGAACGCTATGGCTACACCTTC. The chain combines TRBV28 with TRBJ1-2; no clear D. CDR1 and CDR2 from the germline V gene are MDHEN and SYDVKM. V lost 3 bases to trimming and J lost 4 bases, with 12 bases between them. This CDR3 is 14 amino acids long.

The J gene is TRBJ1-5, the V gene TRBV2; the D is unclear. Germline V CDR1 and CDR2: SNHLY, FYNNEI. There are 11 residues in the CDR3. Trimming took 5 bases from V and 11 from J, leaving 10 bases between them. The CDR3, as DNA: TGTGCCAGCAGTCGGGAGCAGTCCCAGCATTTT. Protein product: CASSREQSQHF.

V and J are TRBV18 and TRBJ2-2, with 7 bases fitting TRBD1. The V gene's germline CDR1 is KGHSH and CDR2 LQKENI. J gave up 8 bases and V 4 bases, and 13 bases lay outside the gene matches. The length of the CDR3 is 16 residues. The CDR3 loop reads CASSRRDSQLAGELFF. CDR3 coding DNA: TGTGCCAGCTCACGTCGGGACAGTCAGCTTGCTGGGGAGCTGTTTTTT.

The rearrangement joins TRBV6-5 to TRBJ2-3; tentatively, D is TRBD1 (5 bases). The CDR3 runs to 13 residues. Trimming took off 6 bases at V and 3 bases at J, with 10 bases between the two ends. Germline V gives CDR1 MNHEY, CDR2 SVGAGI. CDR3: CASSRQRTDTQYF. The CDR3 DNA sequence: TGTGCCAGCAGCCGACAGCGTACAGATACGCAGTATTTT.

V gene TRBV30 combines with J gene TRBJ2-2; TRBD2 is a possible D gene (6 bases). The ends were cut back, 7 bases at V and 8 bases at J, with 17 bases in the middle. The CDR3 covers 13 residues. Per germline, CDR1 GTSNPN and CDR2 SVGIG (reference sequence). CDR3 sequence (DNA): TGTGCCTCCCGGGGGATCCGTTCAGGGGAGCTGTTTTTT. Translation: CASRGIRSGELFF. Filled out from reference TRBV30 and TRBJ2-2, the complete variable domain reads SQTIHQWPATLVQPVGSPLSLECTVEGTSNPNLYWYRQAAGRGLQLLFYSVGIGQISSEVPQNLSASRPQDRQFILSSKKLLLSDSGFYLCASRGIRSGELFFGEGSRLTVL.

In DNA form, the CDR3 reads TGCGCCAGCAGCTTGCAGGGGGCTTTCACAGATACGCAGTATTTT. Its translation: CASSLQGAFTDTQYF. The chain carries TRBV5-1 and TRBJ2-3; TRBD1 aligns across 8 bases. V shed 1 base and J 2 bases; nucleotides not matched to a gene: 3. Germline V lookup: CDR1 SGHRS, CDR2 YFSETQ. The CDR3 totals 15 residues.

DNA of the CDR3: TGTGCCAGTAGACAGGGGATTAACTATGGCTACACCTTC. This sequence encodes CASRQGINYGYTF. The rearrangement uses TRBV19 and TRBJ1-2; 7 positions agree with TRBD1. The CDR3 has 13 amino acids. In germline, CDR1 is LNHDA, CDR2 SQIVND (reference sequence). J was trimmed by 1 base and V by 6 bases; bases with no gene match: 2.

The V call is TRBV6-5, the J call TRBJ2-4; D gene unclear. V lost 5 bases to trimming and J lost 0 bases, with 11 bases between them. The germline gives CDR1 MNHEY, CDR2 SVGAGI. This CDR3 spans 15 amino acids. The CDR3 nucleotides are TGTGCCAGCAGTCGCGGTCCAGCAGCCAAAAACATTCAGTACTTC. The encoded protein is CASSRGPAAKNIQYF.

J is TRBJ1-4 and V is TRBV2; no reliable D call. Germline values: CDR1 SNHLY, CDR2 FYNNEI. The CDR3 extends over 15 amino acids. V was clipped by 6 bases and J by 8 bases, with 19 bases between them. The CDR3 DNA follows: TGTGCCAGCAGCTACCTCAGGCGGAGGGAAGAAAAACTGTTTTTT. Translation gives CASSYLRRREEKLFF.

This chain links TRBV25-1 with TRBJ1-1; 8 positions agree with TRBD1. Looked up from germline, CDR1 is MGHDK and CDR2 is SYGVNS. The CDR3 loop spans 17 amino acids. The J segment lost 3 bases and the V segment lost 3 bases, leaving 12 bases of the junction unmatched. This CDR3 reads CASSDPSRTGIDTEAFF. The CDR3 bases are TGTGCCAGCAGTGACCCTTCCCGGACAGGGATCGACACTGAAGCTTTCTTT.

The chain links TRBV28 to TRBJ1-1; 8 nucleotides align to TRBD1. With V trimmed by 6 bases and J by 1 base, 7 bases remained unmatched. The CDR3 runs to 15 residues. Germline V gene sequence: CDR1 MDHEN, CDR2 SYDVKM. CDR3 bases: TGTGCCAGCAGCTCACACGGGACAGGGAACACTGAAGCTTTCTTT. Amino acid sequence: CASSSHGTGNTEAFF.